The rows below give T cell receptor beta chains drawn from one sample of a study of shared clonotypes between healthy human individuals. Method: immunoSEQ multiplex PCR; TCRdb's copy keeps in-frame clones and lacks some. This sample has about 800,000 clones; 90% to 98% occur once, and the top ten carry under 0.25%. The sample consisted of naive CD8+ T cells sorted from blood. The receptors come from a man aged 25 to 45 in good health. Each CDR3 is given with its conserved first and last residue. Fields, in order: clone size, CDR3 length, D gene, J gene, V gene, CDR3 protein, CDR3 DNA. The D gene is left open where the match is weak. Some rows have no size entry. The others give once, few or many, or a class for an expanded clone.

clone size: -
CDR3 length: 15
D gene: TRBD2
J gene: TRBJ2-1
V gene: TRBV7-6
CDR3 protein: CASSLGTSGDNEQFF
CDR3 DNA: TGTGCCAGCAGCTTGGGGACTAGCGGAGACAATGAGCAGTTCTTC

clone size: -
CDR3 length: 14
D gene: -
J gene: TRBJ2-7
V gene: TRBV19
CDR3 protein: CASSTGTGPYEQYF
CDR3 DNA: TGTGCCAGTAGTACCGGGACCGGCCCCTACGAGCAGTACTTC

clone size: -
CDR3 length: 16
D gene: TRBD2
J gene: TRBJ2-1
V gene: TRBV5-4
CDR3 protein: CASSRTSGDSYNEQFF
CDR3 DNA: TGTGCCAGCAGCCGGACTAGCGGGGACTCCTACAATGAGCAGTTCTTC

clone size: once
CDR3 length: 17
D gene: -
J gene: TRBJ2-1
V gene: TRBV11-2
CDR3 protein: CASSLGRLGVSHNEQFF
CDR3 DNA: TGTGCCAGCAGCTTAGGTCGATTGGGAGTCTCCCACAATGAGCAGTTCTTC

clone size: once
CDR3 length: 13
D gene: TRBD1
J gene: TRBJ2-7
V gene: TRBV6-1
CDR3 protein: CASSPPGGYEQYF
CDR3 DNA: TGTGCCAGCAGTCCGCCAGGGGGATACGAGCAGTACTTC

clone size: -
CDR3 length: 12
D gene: TRBD1
J gene: TRBJ2-5
V gene: TRBV29-1
CDR3 protein: CSGNRGRETQYF
CDR3 DNA: TGCAGCGGAAACAGGGGTAGGGAGACCCAGTACTTC

clone size: -
CDR3 length: 14
D gene: TRBD2
J gene: TRBJ2-7
V gene: TRBV11-2
CDR3 protein: CASSLGPGGYEQYF
CDR3 DNA: TGTGCCAGCAGCTTAGGGCCGGGAGGGTACGAGCAGTACTTC

clone size: -
CDR3 length: 15
D gene: -
J gene: TRBJ2-7
V gene: TRBV5-1
CDR3 protein: CASSDSGVRDYEQYF
CDR3 DNA: TGCGCCAGCAGCGATAGTGGAGTACGGGACTACGAGCAGTACTTC

clone size: once
CDR3 length: 13
D gene: -
J gene: TRBJ2-7
V gene: TRBV11-2
CDR3 protein: CASSLGMRGEQYF
CDR3 DNA: TGTGCCAGCAGCTTAGGGATGAGGGGCGAGCAGTACTTC

clone size: -
CDR3 length: 13
D gene: -
J gene: TRBJ1-1
V gene: TRBV5-6
CDR3 protein: CASSELQGTEAFF
CDR3 DNA: TGTGCCAGCAGCGAATTACAGGGAACTGAAGCTTTCTTT

clone size: -
CDR3 length: 13
D gene: -
J gene: TRBJ2-3
V gene: TRBV10-3
CDR3 protein: CAIPGPSTDTQYF
CDR3 DNA: TGTGCCATCCCGGGACCTAGCACAGATACGCAGTATTTT

clone size: -
CDR3 length: 14
D gene: TRBD1
J gene: TRBJ1-2
V gene: TRBV5-8
CDR3 protein: CASSYGQGSYGYTF
CDR3 DNA: TGTGCCAGCAGCTACGGACAGGGCTCCTATGGCTACACCTTC

clone size: -
CDR3 length: 12
D gene: -
J gene: TRBJ2-7
V gene: TRBV29-1
CDR3 protein: CSVVRETYEQYF
CDR3 DNA: TGCAGCGTTGTCCGCGAGACCTACGAGCAGTACTTC

clone size: -
CDR3 length: 15
D gene: -
J gene: TRBJ2-7
V gene: TRBV5-1
CDR3 protein: CASSIRRGDLYEQYF
CDR3 DNA: TGCGCCAGCAGCATACGCCGTGGGGACCTCTACGAGCAGTACTTC

clone size: -
CDR3 length: 17
D gene: TRBD1
J gene: TRBJ2-7
V gene: TRBV15
CDR3 protein: CATSRDLGTGRIDEQYF
CDR3 DNA: TGTGCCACCAGCAGAGATTTGGGGACAGGGCGAATAGACGAGCAGTACTTC

clone size: -
CDR3 length: 13
D gene: -
J gene: TRBJ2-1
V gene: TRBV9
CDR3 protein: CASSVPGLNEQFF
CDR3 DNA: TGTGCCAGCAGCGTACCGGGATTAAATGAGCAGTTCTTC

clone size: -
CDR3 length: 15
D gene: -
J gene: TRBJ1-5
V gene: TRBV2
CDR3 protein: CASRRSSDSNQPQHF
CDR3 DNA: TGTGCCAGCAGGAGGAGCTCCGATAGCAATCAGCCCCAGCATTTT

clone size: once
CDR3 length: 12
D gene: -
J gene: TRBJ1-2
V gene: TRBV9
CDR3 protein: CASSVVRGGYTF
CDR3 DNA: TGTGCCAGCAGCGTAGTTCGGGGCGGCTACACCTTC

clone size: -
CDR3 length: 15
D gene: -
J gene: TRBJ2-7
V gene: TRBV10-1
CDR3 protein: CASSESYGGPYEQYF
CDR3 DNA: TGCGCCAGCAGTGAGTCGTATGGCGGGCCCTACGAGCAGTACTTC

clone size: -
CDR3 length: 15
D gene: -
J gene: TRBJ2-2
V gene: TRBV27
CDR3 protein: CASSFPSLGSGELFF
CDR3 DNA: TGTGCCAGCAGTTTCCCCAGCCTAGGATCCGGGGAGCTGTTTTTT

clone size: -
CDR3 length: 15
D gene: -
J gene: TRBJ2-1
V gene: TRBV6-1
CDR3 protein: CASSDPGISYNEQFF
CDR3 DNA: TGTGCCAGCAGTGACCCAGGTATCTCCTACAATGAGCAGTTCTTC

clone size: -
CDR3 length: 17
D gene: -
J gene: TRBJ2-1
V gene: TRBV2
CDR3 protein: CASSVGQGLAGFCEQFF
CDR3 DNA: TGTGCCAGCAGTGTCGGACAGGGCCTAGCGGGGTTCTGTGAGCAGTTCTTC

clone size: -
CDR3 length: 15
D gene: TRBD2
J gene: TRBJ2-2
V gene: TRBV5-1
CDR3 protein: CASSISGSDTGELFF
CDR3 DNA: TGCGCCAGCAGCATTAGCGGGAGCGACACCGGGGAGCTGTTTTTT

clone size: -
CDR3 length: 17
D gene: -
J gene: TRBJ2-6
V gene: TRBV10-3
CDR3 protein: CAISVTPDAEVSNVLTF
CDR3 DNA: TGTGCCATCAGTGTGACACCAGATGCAGAGGTGTCCAACGTCCTGACTTTC

clone size: -
CDR3 length: 15
D gene: -
J gene: TRBJ2-7
V gene: TRBV19
CDR3 protein: CASSIGGGASYEQYF
CDR3 DNA: TGTGCCAGTAGTATAGGTGGCGGGGCTTCCTACGAGCAGTACTTC

clone size: -
CDR3 length: 14
D gene: -
J gene: TRBJ1-5
V gene: TRBV28
CDR3 protein: CASSVQVSNQPQHF
CDR3 DNA: TGTGCCAGCAGTGTCCAGGTTAGCAATCAGCCCCAGCATTTT

clone size: -
CDR3 length: 13
D gene: -
J gene: TRBJ1-2
V gene: TRBV27
CDR3 protein: CASSLGQDYGYTF
CDR3 DNA: TGTGCCAGCAGTTTGGGGCAGGATTATGGCTACACCTTC

clone size: once
CDR3 length: 15
D gene: -
J gene: TRBJ2-7
V gene: TRBV11-2
CDR3 protein: CASSPQYTRLYEQYF
CDR3 DNA: TGTGCCAGCAGCCCTCAATACACCCGACTTTACGAGCAGTACTTC

clone size: once
CDR3 length: 14
D gene: TRBD1
J gene: TRBJ1-2
V gene: TRBV27
CDR3 protein: CASSLQGGPYGYTF
CDR3 DNA: TGTGCCAGCAGTTTACAGGGGGGGCCCTATGGCTACACCTTC